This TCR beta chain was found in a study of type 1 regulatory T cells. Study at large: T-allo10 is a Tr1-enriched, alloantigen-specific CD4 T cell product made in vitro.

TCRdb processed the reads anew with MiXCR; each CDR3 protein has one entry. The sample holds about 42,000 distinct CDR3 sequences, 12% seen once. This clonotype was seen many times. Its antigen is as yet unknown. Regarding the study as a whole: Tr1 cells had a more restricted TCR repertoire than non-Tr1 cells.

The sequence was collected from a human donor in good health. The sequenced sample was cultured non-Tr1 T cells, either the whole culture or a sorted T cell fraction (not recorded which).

The CDR3 sequence: CATTSGSSYEQYF. The CDR3 DNA reads TGTGCCACTACTAGCGGTAGCTCCTACGAGCAGTACTTC. This chain joins TRBV12-3 or TRBV12-4 and TRBJ2-7, with 8 positions matching TRBD2. V trimming: 10 bases; J trimming: 0 bases; junction bases outside the gene matches: 5. CDR3 size: 13 residues.